Presented here are 29 T cell receptor beta chains from one specimen sequenced in a study of blood T cell repertoires in COVID-19. This table comes from immunoSEQ multiplex PCR, and its TCRdb copy is limited to in-frame clones, with some not included. The repertoire holds 200,000 to 250,000 clones, with roughly nine tenths as singletons. The material sequenced was PBMCs or T cells enriched from blood (not recorded which). All receptors come from a woman aged 50 to 60 in a cohort exposed to, infected with or recovered from COVID-19 (not recorded which).

The rearrangement joins TRBV27 to TRBJ1-5; 7 bases are a match to TRBD1. Germline CDR1 is MNHEY and CDR2 is SMNVEV (reference sequence). This CDR3 spans 15 amino acids. Germline trimming cut 5 bases from V and 4 bases from J; bases unmatched to any gene: 8. CDR3 nucleotides: TGTGCCAGCAGTCCCTCAACAGGGGCTAATCAGCCCCAGCATTTT. This translates into CASSPSTGANQPQHF.

The gene calls are TRBV28 and TRBJ1-6; D is ambiguous. The CDR3 runs 14 residues. V shed 2 bases and J shed 9 bases, with 11 bases lying between them. Germline V CDR1 and CDR2: MDHEN, SYDVKM. The CDR3 DNA is TGTGCCAGCAGTTTAGCACAGCAAGCTTCACCCCTCCACTTT. Amino acid sequence: CASSLAQQASPLHF.

The genes are TRBV4-3 and TRBJ2-1; D perhaps matches TRBD2 (6 bases). The V end lost 0 bases, the J end lost 4 bases, and 13 bases lay between the germline ends. This CDR3 comprises 16 residues. Per germline, CDR1 LGHNA and CDR2 YSLEER. Here the CDR3 reads CASSQDGLGTYNEQFF. As DNA, the CDR3 is TGCGCCAGCAGCCAAGATGGGTTGGGGACTTACAATGAGCAGTTCTTC.

This chain joins TRBV12-1 and TRBJ2-1; the DNA was not compared with TRBD2, the D call given in the table. TRBV12-1 represents a pseudogene. CDR3 size: 18 residues. CDR3 DNA: TGTGCCAGCAGCCCAGTCGGGACTAGCGGGGGACCATACAATGAGCAGTTCTTC. This encodes CASSPVGTSGGPYNEQFF.

The rearrangement joins TRBV9 to TRBJ2-3, with D perhaps TRBD2 (8 bases). Deletions cut 4 bases from V and 0 bases from J, with 27 bases between. The CDR3 loop spans 20 amino acids. Germline loops: CDR1 SGDLS, CDR2 YYNGEE. In DNA, the CDR3 is TGTGCCAGCAGCCCTCTGGGGGACAGCGGGGGCGACCTTAGCACAGATACGCAGTATTTT. This encodes CASSPLGDSGGDLSTDTQYF.

The chain combines TRBV11-3 with TRBJ2-3, with TRBD2 identical over 7 bases. This CDR3 region has 14 residues. Per the germline V gene, CDR1 is SGHNT and CDR2 is YENEEA. V was pared by 8 bases and J by 4 bases, with 9 bases of the junction left unmatched. The CDR3 reads CASCGGPNADTQYF. For the CDR3, the DNA is TGTGCCAGCTGCGGGGGACCGAACGCAGATACGCAGTATTTT.

In its sample, this clone was seen a few times. The V gene is TRBV19, the J gene TRBJ1-6; D is unresolved. The ends were cut back, 4 bases at V and 7 bases at J, with 8 bases in the middle. Germline CDR1 LNHDA, CDR2 SQIVND (reference sequence). CDR3 size: 13 residues. CDR3 nucleotide sequence: TGTGCCAGTAGTACCCGCGGAAATTCACCCCTCCACTTT. Amino acids: CASSTRGNSPLHF.

The V and J genes are TRBV4-1 and TRBJ2-1; D uncertain. CDR3 size: 12 residues. Germline V gene lookup returns CDR1 MGHRA and CDR2 YSYEKL. V gave up 4 bases and J gave up 8 bases, with 9 bases separating them. As DNA, the CDR3 is TGCGCCAGCAGCCTAAGTCGAGATGAGCAGTTCTTC. Its translation is CASSLSRDEQFF.

This sequence joins TRBV7-3 and TRBJ1-6; D is perhaps TRBD1 (6 bases). The germline CDR1 and CDR2 sequences are SGHTA and FQGTGA. The V and J ends lost 0 bases and 7 bases respectively, with 7 bases between them. The CDR3 spans 14 residues. The CDR3 reads CASSLTQGNSPLHF. CDR3 coding DNA: TGTGCCAGCAGCTTAACTCAGGGGAATTCACCCCTCCACTTT.

The V call is TRBV20-1, the J call TRBJ1-5; D is perhaps TRBD1 (6 bases). Trimming cost V 3 bases and J 7 bases, with 16 bases left between them. Looked up from germline, CDR1 is DFQATT and CDR2 is SNEGSKA (reference sequence). This CDR3 spans 14 amino acids. CDR3 sequence reads: CSASTGQGTQPQHF. The CDR3 nucleotides read TGCAGTGCTAGTACCGGGCAGGGGACCCAGCCCCAGCATTTT.

This clone was observed a few times. This chain links TRBV7-3 with TRBJ2-7; TRBD2 matches at 11 bases. The germline V gene has CDR1 SGHTA and CDR2 FQGTGA. The CDR3 covers 16 residues. The V segment lost 0 bases and the J segment 5 bases; nucleotides outside the gene matches: 6. For the CDR3, the DNA is TGTGCCAGCAGCTTAACGCTAGCGGGGGGCAAAAACGAGCAGTACTTC. Protein: CASSLTLAGGKNEQYF.

This chain links TRBV10-3 with TRBJ2-1, with D possibly matching TRBD2 (6 bases). Germline-derived CDR1 and CDR2 are ENHRY and SYGVKD. The CDR3 consists of 12 residues. Trimming shortened V by 3 bases and J by 7 bases, and 7 bases separated the two germline ends. This chain's CDR3 is CAISDGGNEQFF. CDR3 sequence (DNA): TGTGCCATCAGTGATGGGGGGAATGAGCAGTTCTTC.

This clone was recorded only once. V and J are TRBV30 and TRBJ1-2; D is uncertain. The CDR3 covers 14 residues. From germline, CDR1 is GTSNPN and CDR2 SVGIG (reference sequence). Trimming removed 3 bases from V and 6 bases from J, with 17 bases in between. The CDR3 region is CAWSGMVANHGYTF. CDR3 nucleotide sequence: TGTGCCTGGAGCGGGATGGTGGCTAATCATGGCTACACCTTC.

Only one count was recorded for this clone. V usage is TRBV3-1 (or the pseudogene TRBV3-2) and J usage is TRBJ2-3; the D gene is possibly TRBD2 (6 bases). Germline-derived CDR1 and CDR2 are LGHDT and YNNKEL (reference sequence). The V gene lost 6 bases and the J gene lost 1 base, with 14 bases spanning the gap. The CDR3 extends over 15 amino acids. The CDR3: CASRKEGRGTDTQYF. In DNA form, the CDR3 reads TGTGCCAGCAGGAAGGAGGGAAGGGGCACAGATACGCAGTATTTT.

This chain connects TRBV9 to TRBJ2-2; D perhaps matches TRBD2 (5 bases). Germline values: CDR1 SGDLS, CDR2 YYNGEE. Trimming shortened V by 0 bases and J by 4 bases, and 13 bases separated the two germline ends. The CDR3 totals 16 residues. The CDR3 DNA reads as TGTGCCAGCAGCGTAGAAGCTAGCACCGGCACCGGGGAGCTGTTTTTT. Its translation is CASSVEASTGTGELFF.

V usage is TRBV2 and J usage is TRBJ2-7; D uncertain. Between the trimmed V and J ends, which lost 5 bases and 3 bases, there was a span of 11 bases. CDR3 size: 13 residues. Germline CDR1 reads SNHLY; CDR2 reads FYNNEI. CDR3 residues: CASSPKNSYEQYF. The CDR3 DNA reads as TGTGCCAGCAGTCCTAAAAACAGCTACGAGCAGTACTTC.

The V gene is TRBV5-1, the J gene TRBJ1-2, with D perhaps TRBD1 (6 bases). V shed 4 bases and J shed 2 bases, with 12 bases lying between them. CDR3 length: 14 amino acids. CDR1 is SGHRS and CDR2 is YFSETQ in the germline V gene. CDR3: CASSGQQGNYGYTF. DNA for the CDR3: TGCGCCAGCAGCGGACAACAGGGAAACTATGGCTACACCTTC.

The V and J genes are TRBV19 and TRBJ2-7; 8 nucleotides line up with TRBD1. The CDR3 runs to 15 residues. Trimming cost V 6 bases and J 7 bases; bases outside gene matches: 14. CDR1 and CDR2 from the germline V gene are LNHDA and SQIVND (reference sequence). In nucleotides, the CDR3 is TGTGCCAGTAGCGCAGAGGACAGGGACATTCCGGAGCAGTACTTC. It encodes CASSAEDRDIPEQYF.

The genes are TRBV12-3 or TRBV12-4 and TRBJ2-7, with 7 positions matching TRBD1. Trimming at V came to 6 bases and at J to 3 bases, leaving 2 bases not matched to a gene. The CDR3 sequence is 12 residues long. Here the CDR3 reads CASRTGSYEQYF. In nucleotides, the CDR3 is TGTGCCAGCAGGACAGGGAGCTACGAGCAGTACTTC.

The chain has TRBV29-1 and TRBJ1-1; 8 bases are a match to TRBD1. CDR1 is SQVTM and CDR2 is ANQGSEA in the germline V gene. V shed 6 bases and J 8 bases; nucleotides not matched to a gene: 2. The CDR3 has 10 residues. CDR3 in DNA: TGCAGCGTGCGACAGGGGGAAGCTTTCTTT. Its translation: CSVRQGEAFF.

The chain uses TRBV20-1 and TRBJ1-5, with D unresolved. The CDR3 has 16 amino acids. The V end lost 3 bases, the J end lost 3 bases, and 18 bases lay between the germline ends. Germline V lookup: CDR1 DFQATT, CDR2 SNEGSKA (reference sequence). CDR3 region: CSASDTGTGNNQPQHF. The CDR3 nucleotides read TGCAGTGCTAGTGATACGGGAACTGGTAACAATCAGCCCCAGCATTTT.

The rearrangement links TRBV7-8 to TRBJ1-5, with TRBD1 matching 10 bases. The CDR3 length is 16 residues. The germline V gene encodes CDR1 SGHVS and CDR2 FQNEAQ. The trim removed 5 bases at V and 3 bases at J, leaving 7 bases unmatched. CDR3 nucleotides: TGTGCCAGCAGCGGTCCGGGACAGGGGTTCAATCAGCCCCAGCATTTT. Protein: CASSGPGQGFNQPQHF.

The CDR3 reads CAIQGQGGTEAFF. CDR3 nucleotides: TGTGCCATCCAAGGACAGGGAGGCACTGAAGCTTTCTTT. The chain uses TRBV10-3 and TRBJ1-1; 8 bases agree with TRBD1. Trimming at V came to 8 bases and at J to 4 bases, leaving 6 bases not matched to a gene. The CDR3 runs 13 residues. CDR1 ENHRY and CDR2 SYGVKD come from the germline V gene.

The chain carries TRBV19 and TRBJ1-1; D uncertain. The length of the CDR3 is 13 residues. Trimming shortened V by 5 bases and J by 1 base, and 8 bases separated the two germline ends. Germline assignment: CDR1 LNHDA and CDR2 SQIVND (reference sequence). Here the CDR3 DNA reads TGTGCCAGTAGTGCCCTAGGGAACACTGAAGCTTTCTTT. Protein product: CASSALGNTEAFF.

The V call is TRBV5-4, the J call TRBJ2-2, with 8 bases fitting TRBD1. V shed 3 bases and J 3 bases; nucleotides not matched to a gene: 10. CDR3 size: 17 residues. The germline V gene has CDR1 SGHNT and CDR2 YYREEE (reference sequence). The CDR3 reads CASSSSRGRMDTGELFF. For the CDR3, the DNA is TGTGCCAGCAGCTCCAGCAGGGGGCGCATGGACACCGGGGAGCTGTTTTTT.

This chain joins TRBV6-2 or TRBV6-3 and TRBJ2-1, with D possibly being TRBD2 (5 bases). The CDR3 loop spans 15 amino acids. The V gene's germline CDR1 is MNHEY and CDR2 SVGEGT. V was pared by 5 bases and J by 4 bases, with 15 bases between. CDR3 DNA sequence: TGTGCCAGCAGTAGCTGGGAGCGAGTATACAATGAGCAGTTCTTC. Protein product: CASSSWERVYNEQFF.

The CDR3 DNA is TGTGCCAGCAGTGAACAGGGGGGCGCTGAAGCTTTCTTT. This codes for CASSEQGGAEAFF. The gene calls are TRBV2 and TRBJ1-1, with 7 positions matching TRBD1. Germline values: CDR1 SNHLY, CDR2 FYNNEI. The CDR3 loop spans 13 amino acids. Trimming cost V 2 bases and J 6 bases; bases outside gene matches: 3.

The J gene is TRBJ1-1, the V gene TRBV5-1, with a tentative D call TRBD1 (6 bases). Germline loops: CDR1 SGHRS, CDR2 YFSETQ. The V end lost 4 bases, the J end lost 1 base, and 14 bases lay between the germline ends. The CDR3 is 15 amino acids. The CDR3 coding sequence is TGCGCCAGCAGCAGCCGAACAGGGCAGAACACTGAAGCTTTCTTT. This sequence encodes CASSSRTGQNTEAFF.

The chain is built from TRBV4-3 and TRBJ1-3; possibly TRBD1 for D (6 bases). Trimming left V 0 bases short and J 2 bases short, with 14 bases between. CDR1 is LGHNA, CDR2 YSLEER, per germline. The CDR3 consists of 17 residues. The CDR3 here is CASSQEVDPGAGNTIYF. CDR3 coding DNA: TGCGCCAGCAGCCAAGAGGTGGACCCAGGGGCTGGAAACACCATATATTTT.